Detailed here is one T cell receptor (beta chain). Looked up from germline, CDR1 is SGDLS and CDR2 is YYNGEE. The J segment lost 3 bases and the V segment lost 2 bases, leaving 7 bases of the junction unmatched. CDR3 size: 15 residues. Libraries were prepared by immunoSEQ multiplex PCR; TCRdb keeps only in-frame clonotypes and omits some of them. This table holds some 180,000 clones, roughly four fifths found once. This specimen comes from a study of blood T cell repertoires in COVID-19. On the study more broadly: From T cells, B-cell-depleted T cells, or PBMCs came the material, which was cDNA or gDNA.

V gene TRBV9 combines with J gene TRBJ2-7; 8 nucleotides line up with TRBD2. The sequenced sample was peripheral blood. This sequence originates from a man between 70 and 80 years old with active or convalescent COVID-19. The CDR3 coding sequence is TGTGCCAGCAGCGTCGCGGGGGGCCGAGGCTACGAGCAGTACTTC. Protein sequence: CASSVAGGRGYEQYF.